This T cell receptor beta chain originates from a study of graft-versus-host responses after intestinal transplantation. Turning to the study itself: Multivisceral, liver-intestinal, or isolated intestinal transplants were performed in recipients. Study-wide results and limits: Investigators detected GvH clones in recipient marrow, with some emerging earlier in ileum or blood.

In the case of this clone: Antigen: not known.

V was clipped by 2 bases and J by 2 bases; unmatched bases: 13. The CDR3 sequence is 18 residues long. The germline V gene encodes CDR1 SGHTA and CDR2 FQGTGA. Measured with immunoSEQ multiplex PCR; TCRdb has only the in-frame clones, and not every one. This sample has about 120,000 clones, with approximately 95% found just once. The sequences come from unstimulated CD8+ T cells sorted from spleen or lymph node cells, collected before intestinal transplant. This sequence was found in a human donor who received an intestinal transplant. The V and J genes are TRBV7-3 and TRBJ2-3; 7 nucleotides line up with TRBD2. CDR3 protein: CASSLAHPGLRATDTQYF. CDR3 nucleotides: TGTGCCAGCAGCTTAGCCCACCCGGGACTAAGGGCCACAGATACGCAGTATTTT.